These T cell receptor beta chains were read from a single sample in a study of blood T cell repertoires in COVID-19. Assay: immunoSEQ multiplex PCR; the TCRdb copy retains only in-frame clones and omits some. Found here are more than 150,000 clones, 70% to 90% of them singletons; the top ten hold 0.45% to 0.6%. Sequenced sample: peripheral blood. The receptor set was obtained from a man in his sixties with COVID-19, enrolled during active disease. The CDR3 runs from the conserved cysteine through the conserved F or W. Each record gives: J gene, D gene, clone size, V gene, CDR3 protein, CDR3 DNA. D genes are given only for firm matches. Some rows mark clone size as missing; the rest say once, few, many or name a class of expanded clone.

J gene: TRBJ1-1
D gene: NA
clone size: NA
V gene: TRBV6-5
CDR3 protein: CASRTISMNTEAFF
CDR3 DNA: TGTGCCAGCAGAACCATAAGCATGAACACTGAAGCTTTCTTT

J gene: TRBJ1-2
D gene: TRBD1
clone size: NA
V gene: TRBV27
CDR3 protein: CASRKTGGGNYGYTF
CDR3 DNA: TGTGCCAGCAGGAAAACAGGGGGCGGTAACTATGGCTACACCTTC

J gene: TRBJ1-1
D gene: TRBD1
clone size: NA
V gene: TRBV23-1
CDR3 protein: CASSQGQGATEAFF
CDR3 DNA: TGCGCCAGCAGTCAAGGCCAGGGGGCGACTGAAGCTTTCTTT

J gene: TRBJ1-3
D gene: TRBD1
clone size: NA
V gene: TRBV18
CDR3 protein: CASTTGQGAIGNTIYF
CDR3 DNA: TGTGCCAGCACGACGGGACAGGGGGCGATCGGAAACACCATATATTTT

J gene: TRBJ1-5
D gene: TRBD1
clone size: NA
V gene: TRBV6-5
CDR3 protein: CASSSYRGSNQPQHF
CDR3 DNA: TGTGCCAGCAGCTCCTACAGGGGTAGCAATCAGCCCCAGCATTTT

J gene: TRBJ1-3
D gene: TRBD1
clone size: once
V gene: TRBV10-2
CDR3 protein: CASRAGGSGNTIYF
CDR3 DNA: TGCGCCAGCAGAGCAGGGGGCTCTGGAAACACCATATATTTT

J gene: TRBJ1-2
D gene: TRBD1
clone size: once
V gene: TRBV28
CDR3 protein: CASTYPGGYGYTF
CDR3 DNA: TGTGCCAGCACCTATCCAGGGGGTTATGGCTACACCTTC

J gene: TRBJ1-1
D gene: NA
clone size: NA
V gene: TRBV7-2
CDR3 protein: CASSGQLLNTEAFF
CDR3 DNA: TGTGCCAGCAGCGGACAGCTTTTGAACACTGAAGCTTTCTTT

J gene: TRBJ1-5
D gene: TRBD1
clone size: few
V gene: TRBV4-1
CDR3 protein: CASSQDDRGVEPQHF
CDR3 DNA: TGCGCCAGCAGCCAGGACGACAGGGGTGTTGAGCCCCAGCATTTT

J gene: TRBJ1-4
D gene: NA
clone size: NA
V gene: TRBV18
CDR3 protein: CASSRGSPANEKLFF
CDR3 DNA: TGTGCCAGCTCACGAGGATCACCGGCTAATGAAAAACTGTTTTTT

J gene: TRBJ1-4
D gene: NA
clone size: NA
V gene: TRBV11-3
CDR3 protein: CASSSGGGNEKLFF
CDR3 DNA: TGTGCCAGCAGCTCCGGCGGCGGGAATGAAAAACTGTTTTTT

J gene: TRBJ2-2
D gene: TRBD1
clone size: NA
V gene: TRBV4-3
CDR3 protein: CASSLGQGGRAGELFF
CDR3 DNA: TGCGCCAGCAGCCTGGGACAGGGGGGAAGAGCCGGGGAGCTGTTTTTT

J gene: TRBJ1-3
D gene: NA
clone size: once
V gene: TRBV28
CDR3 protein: CASSLRGSSGNTIYF
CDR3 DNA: TGTGCCAGCAGTTTAAGGGGGAGTTCTGGAAACACCATATATTTT

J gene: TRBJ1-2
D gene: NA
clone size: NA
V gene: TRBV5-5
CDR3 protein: CASSPLMGGASPANYGYTF
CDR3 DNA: TGTGCCAGCAGCCCATTGATGGGGGGGGCTAGCCCTGCTAACTATGGCTACACCTTC

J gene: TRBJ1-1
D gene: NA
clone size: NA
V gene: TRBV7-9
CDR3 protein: CASSFVLEGEAFF
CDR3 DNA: TGTGCCAGCAGCTTCGTACTTGAGGGTGAAGCTTTCTTT

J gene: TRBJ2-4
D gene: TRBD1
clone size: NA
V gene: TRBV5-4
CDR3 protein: CASSQQGYANIQYF
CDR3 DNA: TGTGCCAGCAGCCAACAGGGGTATGCTAACATTCAGTACTTC

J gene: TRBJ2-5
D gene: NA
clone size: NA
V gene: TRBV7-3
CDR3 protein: CASSIYNEETQYF
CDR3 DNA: TGTGCCAGCAGCATCTATAACGAGGAGACCCAGTACTTC

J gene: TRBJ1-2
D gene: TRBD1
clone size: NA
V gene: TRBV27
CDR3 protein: CASSRTGTGYTF
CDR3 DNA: TGTGCCAGCAGTCGGACAGGGACAGGCTACACCTTC

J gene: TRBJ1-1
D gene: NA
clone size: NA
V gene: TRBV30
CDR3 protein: CAWSRGGDTEAFF
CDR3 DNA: TGTGCCTGGAGTAGGGGAGGGGACACTGAAGCTTTCTTT

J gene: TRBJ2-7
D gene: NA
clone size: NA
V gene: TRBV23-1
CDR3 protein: CASSQSPNREQYF
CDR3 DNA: TGCGCCAGCAGTCAATCCCCTAACAGAGAGCAGTACTTC

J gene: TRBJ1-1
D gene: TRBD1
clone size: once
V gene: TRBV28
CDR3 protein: CASSPWDRESTEAFF
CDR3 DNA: TGTGCCAGCAGTCCCTGGGACAGGGAGTCCACTGAAGCTTTCTTT

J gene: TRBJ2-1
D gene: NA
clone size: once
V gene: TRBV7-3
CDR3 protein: CASSLYTDNEQFF
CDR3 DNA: TGTGCCAGCAGCTTGTATACTGACAATGAGCAGTTCTTC

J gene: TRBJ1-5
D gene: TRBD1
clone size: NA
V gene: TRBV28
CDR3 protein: CASRGQGDNQPQHF
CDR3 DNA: TGTGCCAGCAGGGGACAGGGGGATAATCAGCCCCAGCATTTT

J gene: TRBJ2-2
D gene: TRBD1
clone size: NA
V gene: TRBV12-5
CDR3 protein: CASGLVDRETGELFF
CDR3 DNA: TGTGCTAGTGGTTTGGTGGACAGGGAAACCGGGGAGCTGTTTTTT

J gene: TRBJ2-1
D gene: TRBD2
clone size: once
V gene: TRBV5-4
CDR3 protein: CASSLKTSGARDEQFF
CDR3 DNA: TGTGCCAGCAGCTTGAAAACTAGCGGGGCCCGTGATGAGCAGTTCTTC

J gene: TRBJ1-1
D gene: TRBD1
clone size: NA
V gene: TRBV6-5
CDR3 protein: CASSSFMTGRTEAFF
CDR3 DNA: TGTGCCAGCAGTTCTTTTATGACAGGGAGGACTGAAGCTTTCTTT

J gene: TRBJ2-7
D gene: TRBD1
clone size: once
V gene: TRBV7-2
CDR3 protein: CASSKPGQTYEQYF
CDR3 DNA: TGTGCCAGCAGCAAACCGGGACAGACCTACGAGCAGTACTTC

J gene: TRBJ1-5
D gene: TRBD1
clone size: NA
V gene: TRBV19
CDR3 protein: CASSIGQANQPQHF
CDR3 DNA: TGTGCCAGTAGTATCGGACAGGCCAATCAGCCCCAGCATTTT

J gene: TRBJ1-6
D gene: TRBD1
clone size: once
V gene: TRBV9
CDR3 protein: CASTTDRANSPLHF
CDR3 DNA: TGTGCCAGCACGACGGACAGGGCGAATTCACCCCTCCACTTT

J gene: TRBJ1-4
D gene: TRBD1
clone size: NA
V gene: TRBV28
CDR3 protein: CASSRDRGEKLFF
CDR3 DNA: TGTGCCAGCAGCCGGGACAGGGGTGAAAAACTGTTTTTT

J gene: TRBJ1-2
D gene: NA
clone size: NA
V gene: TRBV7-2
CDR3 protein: CASSLAGTRGGYTF
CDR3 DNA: TGTGCCAGCAGCTTAGCCGGGACGCGGGGTGGCTACACCTTC

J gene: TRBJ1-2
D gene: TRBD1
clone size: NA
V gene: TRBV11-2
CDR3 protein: CASSHSQGFGYTF
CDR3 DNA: TGTGCCAGCAGCCATTCACAGGGGTTTGGCTACACCTTC

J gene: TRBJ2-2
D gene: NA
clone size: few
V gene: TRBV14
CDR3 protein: CASSQDILAGSKFRFTGELFF
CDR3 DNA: TGTGCCAGCAGCCAAGATATTTTGGCGGGCAGTAAGTTCAGGTTCACCGGGGAGCTGTTTTTT

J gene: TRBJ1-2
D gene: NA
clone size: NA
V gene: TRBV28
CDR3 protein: CASRPGQRYGYTF
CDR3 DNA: TGTGCCAGCAGACCCGGACAGCGGTATGGCTACACCTTC

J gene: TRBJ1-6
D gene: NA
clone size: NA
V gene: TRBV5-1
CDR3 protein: CASSLDSYNSPLHF
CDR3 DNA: TGCGCCAGCAGCTTGGACAGTTATAATTCACCCCTCCACTTT

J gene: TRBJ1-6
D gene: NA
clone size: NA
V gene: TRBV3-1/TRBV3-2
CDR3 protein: CASSQVENSPLHF
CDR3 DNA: TGTGCCAGCAGCCAGGTGGAGAATTCACCCCTCCACTTT

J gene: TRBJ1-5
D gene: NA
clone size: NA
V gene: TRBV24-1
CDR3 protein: CATSDSDGGQPQHF
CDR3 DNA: TGTGCCACCAGTGATTCTGATGGAGGTCAGCCCCAGCATTTT

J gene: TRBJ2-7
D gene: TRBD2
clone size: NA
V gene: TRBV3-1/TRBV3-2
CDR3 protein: CASSRRPAAGGAIEQYF
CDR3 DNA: TGTGCCAGCAGCCGAAGGCCCGCAGCGGGAGGTGCTATCGAGCAGTACTTC

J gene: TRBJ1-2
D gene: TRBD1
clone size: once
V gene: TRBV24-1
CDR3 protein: CATSDAPGTGAGYTF
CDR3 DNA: TGTGCCACCAGTGATGCGCCAGGGACAGGGGCTGGCTACACCTTC

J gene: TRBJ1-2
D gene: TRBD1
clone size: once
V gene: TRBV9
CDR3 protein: CASSVGQGVNYGYTF
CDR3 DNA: TGTGCCAGCAGCGTAGGACAGGGGGTTAACTATGGCTACACCTTC

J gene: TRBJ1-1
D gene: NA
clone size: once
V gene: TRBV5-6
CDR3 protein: CASSPYRGIPTTEAFF
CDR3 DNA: TGTGCCAGCAGCCCGTACCGCGGCATACCGACCACTGAAGCTTTCTTT

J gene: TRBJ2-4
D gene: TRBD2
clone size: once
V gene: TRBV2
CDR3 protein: CASRTEGGLAGTIQYF
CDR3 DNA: TGTGCCAGCAGGACAGAAGGGGGGCTAGCGGGCACTATTCAGTACTTC

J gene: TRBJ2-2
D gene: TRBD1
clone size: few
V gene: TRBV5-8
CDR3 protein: CASSFMTGISTGELFF
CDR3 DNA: TGTGCCAGCAGCTTCATGACAGGGATTAGCACCGGGGAGCTGTTTTTT

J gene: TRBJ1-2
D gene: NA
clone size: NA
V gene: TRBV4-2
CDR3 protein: CASSQSGDGGYGYTF
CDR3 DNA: TGTGCCAGCAGCCAATCCGGGGACGGGGGCTATGGCTACACCTTC

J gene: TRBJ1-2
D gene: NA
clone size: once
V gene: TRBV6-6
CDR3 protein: CASSSSGDYGYTF
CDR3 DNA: NA

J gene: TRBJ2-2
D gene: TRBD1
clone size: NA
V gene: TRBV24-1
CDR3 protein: CATSDWDRGRIGELFF
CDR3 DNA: TGTGCCACCAGTGATTGGGACAGGGGGCGTATCGGGGAGCTGTTTTTT

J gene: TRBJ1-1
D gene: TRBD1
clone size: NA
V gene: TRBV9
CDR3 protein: CASSVRGGVGTEAFF
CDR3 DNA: TGTGCCAGCAGCGTGAGAGGGGGCGTAGGCACTGAAGCTTTCTTT

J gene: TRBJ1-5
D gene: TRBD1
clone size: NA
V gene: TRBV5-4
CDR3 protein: CASSNGGQGLDQPQHF
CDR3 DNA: TGTGCCAGCAGCAACGGGGGACAGGGGTTGGATCAGCCCCAGCATTTT

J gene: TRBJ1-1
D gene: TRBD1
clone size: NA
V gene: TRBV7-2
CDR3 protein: CASSPHRGTMNTEAFF
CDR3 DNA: TGTGCCAGCAGCCCTCACAGGGGAACTATGAACACTGAAGCTTTCTTT